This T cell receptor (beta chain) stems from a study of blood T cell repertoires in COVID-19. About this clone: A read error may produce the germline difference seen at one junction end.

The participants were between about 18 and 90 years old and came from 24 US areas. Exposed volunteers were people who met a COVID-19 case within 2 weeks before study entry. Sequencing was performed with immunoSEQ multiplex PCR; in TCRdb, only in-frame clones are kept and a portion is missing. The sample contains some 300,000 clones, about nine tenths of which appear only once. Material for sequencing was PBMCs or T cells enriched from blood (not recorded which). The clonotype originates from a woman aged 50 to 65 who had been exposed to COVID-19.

The CDR3 DNA sequence: TGTGCCGGCTCACCGCTACAGGGAGAGGTAGCTGAAGCTTTCTTT. It yields the protein CAGSPLQGEVAEAFF. The chain combines TRBV18 with TRBJ1-1; weak D call: TRBD1 (6 bases). CDR3 length: 15 amino acids. CDR1 KGHSH and CDR2 LQKENI come from the germline V gene.